This TCR beta chain was retrieved from a study of T cell responses to AZD1222 COVID-19 vaccine (TCRdb year 2021). About the investigation overall: AZD1222 recipients given second doses at about 4 weeks or at about 12 weeks were pooled, since spike-specific TCR depth and breadth were not found to differ between the two schedules. TCR sequencing was performed for 230 to 250 trial participants, of whom about 200 were given two doses of AZD1222 and approximately 26 were given two doses of MenACWY control vaccine. Trial participants were enrolled by age into subgroups of 18-55, 56-69 and 70-plus years, and 148, 28 and 57 TCR-sequenced participants, respectively, were included in these subgroups.

As regards this clone: The antigen it recognizes is unknown. The sample holds no much larger clone one base away, and base qualities are not on file.

The V end gives up 6 bases and the J end 2 bases, leaving 3 bases in the junction not matched to a gene. Per the germline V gene, MNHEY is the CDR1 and SVGAGI is the CDR2. CDR3 length: 14 amino acids, cysteine to phenylalanine. The sequence is cut down to CDR3 DNA, 42 bases in frame from base 1. The CDR3 regions of human TCRbeta chains were analyzed by immunosequencing. As for the original processing: TCRs in the repertoires were matched against a reference library of SARS-CoV-2-specific TCRs that had been generated with the MIRA antigen-specificity platform. Breadth was defined as the fraction of unique TCRs that were SARS-CoV-2-associated. Depth was defined as the fraction of total T cells that were SARS-CoV-2-associated. Using the MIRA data, each spike-specific TCR was mapped to the spike region that the TCR reacts to and placed in a CD4 or CD8 class. Log10-transformed breadth and depth values were compared by one-way ANOVA with Sidak's multiple comparisons tests. What TCRdb holds here is the immuneACCESS table cut down to in-frame rearrangements. Part of the clones is not present; checked against another copy, under half of the missing clones reflect an unresolved V gene, and the others are unexplained. V, J and clone size reflect that table, while D and trimming were determined from the DNA. The sample profile shows 120,000 to 150,000 clones; under 95% of them were found once. 2.5% to 3% of the sample rests with the top ten.

The time point label corresponds to: baseline before first vaccination. Vaccinee samples were obtained from the UK trials COV001 and COV002, which included a single-blind randomized controlled phase 2/3 trial of AZD1222 (ChAdOx1 nCoV-19) in healthy adults. For TCRbeta chain sequencing, PBMC samples from trial participants were taken at day 0 and at day 28 after the second dose. Here is what the overall study found, with its caveats: In the small 56-69-year group, the increase in depth fell short of significance, most likely because of low power. The vaccine-associated CD4 TCRs covered the entire spike protein, and the dominant responses fell in regions 160-218 and 743-854. Conclusions about previously exposed vaccinees are limited because only 6 or 7 AZD1222 recipients were SARS-CoV-2 seropositive at baseline. Because no samples from the day 14 peak response were available, repertoires could be characterized only after the peak T cell response. Reportedly, almost half of the unique spike-specific TCRs recognized epitopes lying outside the regions that are mutated in the B.1.351 and B.1.1.7 variants. A significant rise in spike-specific TCR breadth and depth was observed after two AZD1222 doses relative to day 0 and relative to MenACWY recipients. Most participants were white British and females outnumbered males, and the authors suggested that clonal diversity may have been underestimated.

This chain joins TRBV6-5 to TRBJ2-1, and TRBD2 aligns with 8 junction nucleotides. This TCR came from an adult in good health. This specimen was peripheral blood, taken on day 0 of AZD1222 vaccination. The CDR3 reads CASRERGTYNEQFF. The nucleotides read TGTGCCAGCAGGGAGCGGGGGACCTACAATGAGCAGTTCTTC.